Listed here is a single TCR beta chain. Adults between about 18 and 95 years of age took part from more than 20 US areas. Assignments of participants to cohorts depended upon their own reported clinical history. Exposed enrollees encountered a COVID-19 case at some point within 2 weeks before study entry. In the authors' methods: Reference gene primers were amplified, and this amplification served to estimate nucleated cell counts. Sequenced by immunoSEQ multiplex PCR; TCRdb stores in-frame clones only, minus some. V and J calls and clone size are those listed in that table; D and trimming were worked out from the DNA. Of around 270,000 clones listed, around 90% are singletons. The sample is drawn from a study of blood T cell repertoires in COVID-19. The sequenced material came from PBMCs or T cells enriched from blood (not recorded which). This clonotype was obtained from a woman between 40 and 50 years old who had been exposed to COVID-19.

CDR3 region: CASNQGTGDGYTF. Written as DNA, the CDR3 is TGTGCCAGCAACCAAGGGACAGGGGATGGCTACACCTTC. J is TRBJ1-2 and V is TRBV12-3 or TRBV12-4; 10 bases align to TRBD1. The CDR3 sequence is 13 residues long. Germline trimming cut 7 bases from V and 6 bases from J; bases unmatched to any gene: 5.